Each of the 14 T cell receptor beta chains below was sequenced from the same sample in a study of cytomegalovirus exposure and HLA in healthy donors. 13 Jbeta primers and 60 Vbeta primers were used for the PCR. Clones were sequenced by immunoSEQ multiplex PCR, and TCRdb holds only the in-frame ones, with some missing. This table has about 120,000 clones, 60% to 80% appearing once. Source material: PBMCs. The receptors come from a man aged 50 to 60 in good health and CMV-seropositive.

This chain joins TRBV19 and TRBJ2-1, with D possibly being TRBD1 (6 bases). The germline CDR1 and CDR2 sequences are LNHDA and SQIVND (reference sequence). There are 15 residues in the CDR3. Trimming took 6 bases from V and 8 from J, leaving 20 bases between them. Here the CDR3 reads CASRLGAGVIDEQFF. The CDR3 DNA reads TGTGCCAGTAGGCTCGGGGCAGGGGTGATCGATGAGCAGTTCTTC.

V is TRBV7-2 and J is TRBJ1-5; the match to TRBD1 covers 12 bases. The CDR3 has 15 amino acids. The germline gives CDR1 SGHTA, CDR2 FQGNSA. V gave up 4 bases and J gave up 7 bases; unmatched junction bases: 5. The CDR3 reads CASSSGTGGWQPQHF. The CDR3 DNA sequence: TGTGCCAGCAGCTCCGGGACAGGGGGCTGGCAGCCCCAGCATTTT.

A remark on this clone: One junction end disagrees with the germline gene, perhaps due to a read error. V and J are TRBV5-1 and TRBJ2-5; TRBD2 aligns across 9 bases. This CDR3 contains 14 residues. Per germline, CDR1 SGHRS and CDR2 YFSETQ. CDR3 loop: CARSLEAGGETQYF. CDR3 DNA sequence: TGCGCCAGAAGCTTAGAAGCGGGAGGAGAGACCCAGTACTTC.

CDR3 DNA sequence: TGTGCCAGCAGCCGGGAGCAGTTCTTC. This sequence encodes CASSREQFF. The chain has TRBV2 and TRBJ2-1, with no clear D. The V gene lost 6 bases and the J gene lost 10 bases, with 4 bases spanning the gap. From germline, CDR1 is SNHLY and CDR2 FYNNEI. The CDR3 sequence is 9 residues long.

The chain is built from TRBV10-2 and TRBJ1-2, with a possible D match to TRBD1 (5 bases). The CDR3 is made up of 13 amino acids. Between the trimmed V and J ends, which lost 8 bases and 2 bases, there was a span of 12 bases. CDR1 and CDR2 (germline): WSHSY, SAAADI. CDR3 residues: CASSAGMNYGYTF. CDR3 DNA sequence: TGCGCCAGCTCTGCAGGGATGAACTATGGCTACACCTTC.

This chain uses TRBV11-2 with TRBJ2-5; a possible D gene is TRBD1 (6 bases). The CDR3 covers 13 residues. Germline V gene lookup returns CDR1 SGHAT and CDR2 FQNNGV. V lost 5 bases and J 3 bases, leaving 10 bases between the germline ends. The DNA for the CDR3 is TGTGCCAGCAGCCCAGGACAGAAAGAGACCCAGTACTTC. This sequence encodes CASSPGQKETQYF.

The chain is built from TRBV6-6 and TRBJ1-2; 10 bases agree with TRBD1. Losses at the gene ends were 6 bases for V and 4 bases for J; bases not matched to a gene: 5. Per germline, CDR1 MNHNY and CDR2 SVGAGI (reference sequence). The CDR3 has 14 residues. The CDR3 nucleotides read TGTGCCAGCAGGAAGGGACAGGGGATCTATGGCTACACCTTC. Translating it yields CASRKGQGIYGYTF.

A few counts support this clone. The chain has TRBV5-6 and TRBJ1-4; TRBD1 matches at 8 bases. Germline CDR1 is SGHDT and CDR2 is YYEEEE. CDR3 size: 17 residues. V gave up 1 base and J gave up 4 bases; unmatched junction bases: 9. This CDR3 is CASSLRMQGAFNEKLFF. Here the CDR3 DNA reads TGTGCCAGCAGCTTGCGTATGCAGGGGGCCTTTAATGAAAAACTGTTTTTT.

The chain couples TRBV18 to TRBJ2-5; the D gene is possibly TRBD1 (5 bases). V dropped 3 bases and J dropped 3 bases, with 14 bases sitting between them. CDR1 KGHSH and CDR2 LQKENI come from the germline V gene. The length of the CDR3 is 15 residues. The CDR3 protein is CASSPYRTDKETQYF. In nucleotides, the CDR3 is TGTGCCAGCTCACCCTATAGGACGGACAAAGAGACCCAGTACTTC.

This chain joins TRBV15 and TRBJ2-7; possibly TRBD1 for D (5 bases). The CDR3 loop spans 15 amino acids. V lost 0 bases and J lost 5, with 14 bases in between. Looked up from germline, CDR1 is LNHNV and CDR2 is YYDKDF (reference sequence). The CDR3 region is CATSREGQGIDEQYF. DNA for the CDR3: TGTGCCACCAGCAGAGAGGGCCAGGGTATCGACGAGCAGTACTTC.

This rearrangement joins TRBV2 to TRBJ2-2; 10 bases agree with TRBD1. Germline V gives CDR1 SNHLY, CDR2 FYNNEI. The CDR3 totals 14 residues. Trimming removed 8 bases from V and 5 bases from J; junction bases left unmatched: 5. The CDR3 is CASQDRGRTGELFF. CDR3 nucleotide sequence: TGTGCCAGCCAGGACAGGGGGAGGACCGGGGAGCTGTTTTTT. Looking up the rest from reference TRBV2 and TRBJ2-2 gives the full variable domain: EPEVTQTPSHQVTQMGQEVILRCVPISNHLYFYWYRQILGQKVEFLVSFYNNEISEKSEIFDDQFSVERPDGSNFTLKIRSTKLEDSAMYFCASQDRGRTGELFFGEGSRLTVL.

This sequence joins TRBV6-6 and TRBJ2-4; 8 nucleotides line up with TRBD2. This CDR3 has 15 amino acids. Trimming took 4 bases from V and 2 from J; bases not matched to a gene: 4. Looked up from germline, CDR1 is MNHNY and CDR2 is SVGAGI (reference sequence). The CDR3 reads CASSSGGATKNIQYF. The CDR3 DNA is TGTGCCAGCAGTTCGGGAGGGGCGACCAAAAACATTCAGTACTTC.

This clone was seen once. This chain connects TRBV30 to TRBJ1-4; possibly TRBD1 for D (5 bases). The CDR3 covers 14 residues. Trimming cost V 4 bases and J 6 bases, with 15 bases left between them. The germline gives CDR1 GTSNPN, CDR2 SVGIG (reference sequence). CDR3 sequence: CAWTLGGEYEKLFF. The CDR3 coding sequence is TGTGCCTGGACGTTGGGGGGGGAATATGAAAAACTGTTTTTT.

This clone occurred a few times. The CDR3 protein is CASSGQTNYGYTF. In DNA form, the CDR3 reads TGTGCCAGCAGCGGACAGACTAACTATGGCTACACCTTC. This rearrangement joins TRBV11-3 to TRBJ1-2; tentatively, D is TRBD1 (6 bases). The CDR3 has 13 residues. Germline V gene sequence: CDR1 SGHNT, CDR2 YENEEA. The V and J ends lost 5 bases and 0 bases respectively, with 7 bases between them.